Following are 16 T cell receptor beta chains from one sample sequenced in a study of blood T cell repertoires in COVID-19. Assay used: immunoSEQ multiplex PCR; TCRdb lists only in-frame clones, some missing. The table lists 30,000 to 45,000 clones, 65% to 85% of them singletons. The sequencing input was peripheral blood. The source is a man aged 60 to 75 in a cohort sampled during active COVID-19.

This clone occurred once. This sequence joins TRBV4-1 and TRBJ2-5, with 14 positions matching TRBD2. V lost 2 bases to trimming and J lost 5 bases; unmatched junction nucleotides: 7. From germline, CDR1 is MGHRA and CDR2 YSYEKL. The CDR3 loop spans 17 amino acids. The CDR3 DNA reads TGCGCCAGCAGCCAACAGGGACTAGCGGGAGAGGGGGAGACCCAGTACTTC. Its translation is CASSQQGLAGEGETQYF.

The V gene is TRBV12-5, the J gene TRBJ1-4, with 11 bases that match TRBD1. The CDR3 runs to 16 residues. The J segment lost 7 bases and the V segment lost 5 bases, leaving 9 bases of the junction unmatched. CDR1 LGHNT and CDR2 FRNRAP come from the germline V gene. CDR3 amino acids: CASGPGQGAISEKLFF. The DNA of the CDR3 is TGTGCTAGTGGTCCCGGACAGGGGGCGATAAGTGAAAAACTGTTTTTT.

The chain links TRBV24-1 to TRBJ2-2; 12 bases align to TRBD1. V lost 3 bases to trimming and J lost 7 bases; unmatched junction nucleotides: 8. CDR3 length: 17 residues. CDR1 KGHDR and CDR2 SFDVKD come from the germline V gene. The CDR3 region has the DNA TGTGCCACCAGTGATCCCACCGGGACAGGGGGCTTCGGGGAGCTGTTTTTT. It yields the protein CATSDPTGTGGFGELFF.

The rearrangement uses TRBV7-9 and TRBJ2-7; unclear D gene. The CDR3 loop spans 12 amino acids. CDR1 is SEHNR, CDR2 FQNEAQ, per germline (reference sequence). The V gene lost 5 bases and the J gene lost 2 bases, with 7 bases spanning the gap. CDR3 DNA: TGTGCCAGCAGCCCTTCGGCCTACGAGCAGTACTTC. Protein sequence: CASSPSAYEQYF.

The CDR3 DNA sequence: TGTGCCAGCAGCTTAACTGCCGGGTTCGACGAGCAGTACTTC. Translation gives CASSLTAGFDEQYF. V and J are TRBV7-9 and TRBJ2-7; no firm D call. Trimming removed 2 bases from V and 5 bases from J, with 13 bases in between. CDR1 is SEHNR, CDR2 FQNEAQ, per germline (reference sequence). This CDR3 is built from 14 residues. The complete variable domain, with remaining parts taken from reference TRBV7-9 and TRBJ2-7, reads DTGVSQNPRHKITKRGQNVTFRCDPISEHNRLYWYRQTLGQGPEFLTYFQNEAQLEKSRLLSDRFSAERPKGSFSTLEIQRTEQGDSAMYLCASSLTAGFDEQYFGPGTRLTVT.

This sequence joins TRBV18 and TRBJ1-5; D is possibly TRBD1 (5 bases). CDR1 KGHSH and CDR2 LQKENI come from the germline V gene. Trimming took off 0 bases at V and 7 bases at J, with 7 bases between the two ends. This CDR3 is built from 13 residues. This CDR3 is CASSPPSGQPQHF. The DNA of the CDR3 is TGTGCCAGCTCACCACCGTCAGGGCAGCCCCAGCATTTT.

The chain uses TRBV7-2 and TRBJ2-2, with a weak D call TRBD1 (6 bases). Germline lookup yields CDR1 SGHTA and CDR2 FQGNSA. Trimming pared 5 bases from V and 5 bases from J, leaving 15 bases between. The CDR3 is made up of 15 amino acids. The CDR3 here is CASSPRGVATGELFF. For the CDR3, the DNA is TGTGCCAGCAGCCCCAGGGGAGTGGCTACCGGGGAGCTGTTTTTT. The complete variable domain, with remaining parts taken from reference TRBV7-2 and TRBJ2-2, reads GAGVSQSPSNKVTEKGKDVELRCDPISGHTALYWYRQSLGQGLEFLIYFQGNSAPDKSGLPSDRFSAERTGGSVSTLTIQRTQQEDSAVYLCASSPRGVATGELFFGEGSRLTVL.

The CDR3 region has the DNA TGTGCCAGTAGTATAGGAGGGATGGACTACGAGCAGTACTTC. Amino acid sequence: CASSIGGMDYEQYF. The chain combines TRBV19 with TRBJ2-7, with D tentatively TRBD2 (5 bases). The length of the CDR3 is 14 residues. Trimming took off 1 base at V and 3 bases at J, with 10 bases between the two ends. Per germline, CDR1 LNHDA and CDR2 SQIVND (reference sequence).

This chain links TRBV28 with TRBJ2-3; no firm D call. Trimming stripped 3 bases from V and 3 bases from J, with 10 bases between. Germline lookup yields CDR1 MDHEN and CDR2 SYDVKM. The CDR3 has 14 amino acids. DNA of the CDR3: TGTGCCAGCAGTTTGGCGGCCGAGACAGATACGCAGTATTTT. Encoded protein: CASSLAAETDTQYF.

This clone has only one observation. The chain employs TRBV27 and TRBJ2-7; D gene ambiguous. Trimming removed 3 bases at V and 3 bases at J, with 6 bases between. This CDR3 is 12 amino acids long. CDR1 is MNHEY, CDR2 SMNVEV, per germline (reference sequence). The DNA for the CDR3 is TGTGCCAGCAGTTTTCGAGGCTACGAGCAGTACTTC. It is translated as CASSFRGYEQYF.

The DNA for the CDR3 is TGTGCCAGCCTAGGTCCCCAGCCCCAGCATTTT. It codes for CASLGPQPQHF. The chain is built from TRBV11-3 and TRBJ1-5; no clear D gene. Trimming removed 8 bases from V and 7 bases from J, with 9 bases in between. CDR1 and CDR2 from the germline V gene are SGHNT and YENEEA. The CDR3 length is 11 residues.

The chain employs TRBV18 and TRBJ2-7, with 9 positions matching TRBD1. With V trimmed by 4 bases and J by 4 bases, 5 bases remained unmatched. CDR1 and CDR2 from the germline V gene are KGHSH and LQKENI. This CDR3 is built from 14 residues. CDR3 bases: TGTGCCAGCTCACAGGGGACAGGGTTTTACGAGCAGTACTTC. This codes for CASSQGTGFYEQYF.

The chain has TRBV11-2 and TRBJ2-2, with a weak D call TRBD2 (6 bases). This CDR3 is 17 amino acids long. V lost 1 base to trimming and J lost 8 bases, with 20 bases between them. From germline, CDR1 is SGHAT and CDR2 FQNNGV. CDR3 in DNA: TGTGCCAGCAGCTTAGCGGCTCTAGCGACCTCGGCGGGGGAGCTGTTTTTT. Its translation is CASSLAALATSAGELFF.

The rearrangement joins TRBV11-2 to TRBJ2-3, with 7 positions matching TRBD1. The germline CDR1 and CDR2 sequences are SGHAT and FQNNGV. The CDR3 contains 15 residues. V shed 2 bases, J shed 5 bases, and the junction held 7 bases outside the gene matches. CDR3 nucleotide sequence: TGTGCCAGCAGCTTAACGGGACAGAAGGGAGATACGCAGTATTTT. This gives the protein CASSLTGQKGDTQYF.

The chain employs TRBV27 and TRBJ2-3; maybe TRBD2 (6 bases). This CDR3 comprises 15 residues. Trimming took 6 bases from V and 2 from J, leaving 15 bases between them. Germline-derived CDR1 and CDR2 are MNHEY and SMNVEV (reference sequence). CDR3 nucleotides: TGTGCCAGCAGCTCTGGGAGGAGCCACACAGATACGCAGTATTTT. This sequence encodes CASSSGRSHTDTQYF.

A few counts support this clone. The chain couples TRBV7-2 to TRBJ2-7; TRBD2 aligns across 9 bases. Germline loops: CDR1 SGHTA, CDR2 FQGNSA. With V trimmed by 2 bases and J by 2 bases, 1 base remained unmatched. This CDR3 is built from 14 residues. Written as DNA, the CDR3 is TGTGCCAGCAGCTTACAGCGGGGGGCCTACGAGCAGTACTTC. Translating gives CASSLQRGAYEQYF.